Sequencing of this T cell receptor (beta chain) was carried out in a study of T-cell reconstitution after alpha-beta-depleted transplantation in children. It was with unique molecular identifiers that the TCRbeta library was prepared. MiXCR, applied by TCRdb to the PCR reads, yields one record per CDR3 protein. The repertoire holds some 200,000 distinct CDR3 sequences, under 9.5% seen once, with approximately 5.9% in the top ten. This CDR3 has 16 amino acids. After removal of 0 bases from V and 0 bases from J, the junction contained 3 bases not matched to a gene. The germline V gene has CDR1 SGHAT and CDR2 FQNNGV.

The specimen was PBMCs from the stem cell graft donor, collected from the stem cell graft. The V call is TRBV11-2, the J call TRBJ2-3, with 7 bases aligning to TRBD2. The TCR was taken from a human donor who donated a stem cell graft to a child with acute lymphoblastic leukemia. CDR3 in amino acids: CASSLEGRGSTDTQYF. In nucleotides, the CDR3 is TGTGCCAGCAGCTTAGAGGGGAGGGGTAGCACAGATACGCAGTATTTT.